The 8 T cell receptor beta chains given below trace back to one sample, sequenced in a study of shared clonotypes between healthy human individuals. Some clones are missing from TCRdb's copy, which holds only in-frame ones; the method was immunoSEQ multiplex PCR. The data contain hundreds of thousands of clones, about 96% of them singletons. Sequenced material: naive CD4+ T cells sorted from blood. Regarding subset: CD45RA+ positively selected. All receptors derive from a woman in her 30s in good health.

V is TRBV18 and J is TRBJ2-7, with D perhaps given as TRBD1 or TRBD2 (6 bases each). The CDR3 runs to 15 residues. Trimming stripped 3 bases from V and 3 bases from J, with 15 bases between. The germline V gene has CDR1 KGHSH and CDR2 LQKENI. CDR3 sequence: CASSPTGAGDYEQYF. In nucleotides, the CDR3 is TGTGCCAGCTCACCCACGGGAGCAGGGGACTACGAGCAGTACTTC.

The V and J genes are TRBV29-1 and TRBJ2-1; D call uncertain. The CDR3 consists of 15 residues. Trimming cost V 1 base and J 3 bases, with 13 bases left between them. Germline V gene data show CDR1 as SQVTM and CDR2 as ANQGSEA. DNA of the CDR3: TGCAGCGTTGAAGGACGGTCAACCAGCTACAATGAGCAGTTCTTC. Its translation: CSVEGRSTSYNEQFF.

The rearrangement joins TRBV5-1 to TRBJ2-7; weak D call: TRBD1 (6 bases). The CDR3 totals 16 residues. V was shortened by 2 bases and J by 5 bases, with 20 bases between the two germline ends. Looked up from germline, CDR1 is SGHRS and CDR2 is YFSETQ. The DNA for the CDR3 is TGCGCCAGCAGCTTTGGCGGCAGCCAGGGGTACCACGAGCAGTACTTC. It codes for CASSFGGSQGYHEQYF.

The chain is built from TRBV6-5 and TRBJ1-2; 7 positions agree with TRBD1. Germline V gene lookup returns CDR1 MNHEY and CDR2 SVGAGI. CDR3 length: 15 residues. The trim removed 4 bases at V and 5 bases at J, leaving 10 bases unmatched. The CDR3 nucleotides read TGTGCCAGCAGTTCACTCGGGACAGCATCATATGGCTACACCTTC. It codes for CASSSLGTASYGYTF.

The V gene is TRBV2, the J gene TRBJ2-5; D is possibly TRBD2 (6 bases). The CDR3 extends over 15 amino acids. Deletions cut 8 bases from V and 1 base from J, with 17 bases between. Germline loops: CDR1 SNHLY, CDR2 FYNNEI. CDR3 region: CASSRRGTVQETQYF. CDR3 DNA sequence: TGTGCCAGCTCGAGGAGGGGAACAGTCCAAGAGACCCAGTACTTC.

The rearrangement uses TRBV7-9 and TRBJ2-7; D is possibly TRBD1 (6 bases). This CDR3 has 16 residues. Germline assignment: CDR1 SEHNR and CDR2 FQNEAQ (reference sequence). Trimming removed 4 bases from V and 2 bases from J, with 18 bases in between. In nucleotides, the CDR3 is TGTGCCAGCAGCTCAGACGCCGGGACACTAACCTACGAGCAGTACTTC. As protein: CASSSDAGTLTYEQYF.

The chain carries TRBV19 and TRBJ2-5; 7 bases agree with TRBD2. CDR1 and CDR2 (germline): LNHDA, SQIVND (reference sequence). CDR3 length: 14 amino acids. Losses at the gene ends were 5 bases for V and 2 bases for J; bases not matched to a gene: 5. CDR3 DNA: TGTGCCAGTAGTGCCCTAGCGGCACAAGAGACCCAGTACTTC. It specifies CASSALAAQETQYF.

The V gene is TRBV6-5, the J gene TRBJ2-1; the D gene is possibly TRBD2 (6 bases). With 6 bases removed from V and 3 bases from J, the gap between germline ends came to 15 bases. CDR1 and CDR2 from the germline V gene are MNHEY and SVGAGI. This CDR3 contains 15 residues. The CDR3 spells CASSPTRLDYNEQFF. CDR3 nucleotides: TGTGCCAGCAGCCCGACTAGGTTAGACTACAATGAGCAGTTCTTC.